This T cell receptor beta chain was recorded in a study of early T cells in non-severe SARS-CoV-2 infection. From the 5' RACE reads, TCRdb called clonotypes with MiXCR, one entry per CDR3 protein. The sample carries 75,000 to 100,000 distinct CDR3 sequences, 11% to 15% recorded once. Sequencing was carried out using whole blood. The source of this sequence is an adult who was a healthcare worker with PCR-confirmed SARS-CoV-2 infection or an uninfected control (not recorded which).

CDR3 in amino acids: CASSYAPGTAYTGELFF. DNA of the CDR3: TGTGCCAGCAGTTACGCCCCCGGGACAGCATACACCGGGGAGCTGTTTTTT. The chain recombines TRBV6-2 or TRBV6-3 with TRBJ2-2; 7 nucleotides agree with TRBD1. V lost 2 bases to trimming and J lost 3 bases; unmatched junction nucleotides: 9. This CDR3 has 17 amino acids. Germline CDR1 reads MNHEY; CDR2 reads SVGEGT.